The source of this T cell receptor beta chain is a study of breast tumors, draining lymph nodes, adjacent tissues. This clonotype was seen ten or more times. A single record per CDR3 protein comes from TCRdb applying MiXCR to the multiplex PCR reads. The sample gives 70,000 to 85,000 distinct CDR3 sequences, approximately 19% of which show up once; around 2.5% is in the top ten. Samples came from axillary lymph nodes draining the breast cancer. The sample was axillary lymph node tissue. The receptor was isolated from a female donor with breast cancer. Some clones in this sample may be carry-over from other donors' samples.

CDR3 sequence reads: CASSQDLLLTYNEQFF. The DNA of the CDR3 is TGTGCCAGCAGCCAAGATCTCCTCCTAACCTACAATGAGCAGTTCTTC. V is TRBV4-2 and J is TRBJ2-1; D uncertain. Germline assignment: CDR1 LGHNA and CDR2 YNFKEQ. The V end was cut by 0 bases, the J end by 2 bases, with 11 bases between. There are 16 residues in the CDR3.